This T cell receptor beta chain stems from a study of cytomegalovirus exposure and HLA in healthy donors. General study results and limits: The Asian-associated ancestry cluster reportedly had fewer N-insertions than the approximately 630-donor mean in a later analysis. A later analysis linked 15,000 to 20,000 TCR beta sequences to HLA alleles at 0.05 false discovery rate.

With 5 bases removed from V and 2 bases from J, the gap between germline ends came to 19 bases. CDR1 is MNHEY, CDR2 SMNVEV, per germline (reference sequence). This CDR3 comprises 16 residues. This clone was observed a single time. The antigen is undetermined. In the PCR, 60 Vbeta and 13 Jbeta primers were used. Repertoires were generated with immunoSEQ multiplex PCR, while TCRdb's copy carries only in-frame clones and drops some. The sample gives about 180,000 clones, roughly 82% of which show up once; approximately 1.2% is in the top ten. The receptor was isolated from a girl aged 2-10 years in good health and CMV-seropositive. The chain has TRBV27 and TRBJ2-7, with TRBD1 as a possible D gene (5 bases). The sample was PBMCs. The CDR3 sequence is CASSPSLSTVAYEQYF. CDR3 nucleotide sequence: TGTGCCAGCAGTCCCTCTTTGTCGACAGTCGCCTACGAGCAGTACTTC.